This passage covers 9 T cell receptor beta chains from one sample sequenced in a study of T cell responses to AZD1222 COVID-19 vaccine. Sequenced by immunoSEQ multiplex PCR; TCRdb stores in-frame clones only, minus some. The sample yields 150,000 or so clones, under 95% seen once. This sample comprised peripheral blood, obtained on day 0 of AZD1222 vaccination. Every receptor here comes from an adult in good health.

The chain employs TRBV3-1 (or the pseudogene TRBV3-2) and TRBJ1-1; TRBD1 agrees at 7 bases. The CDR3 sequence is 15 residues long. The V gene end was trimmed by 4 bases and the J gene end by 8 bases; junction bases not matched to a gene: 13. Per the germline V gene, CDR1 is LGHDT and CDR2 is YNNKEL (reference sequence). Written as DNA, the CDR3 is TGTGCCAGCAGCCGTGCAGAGGGGGCGCAGACCGAAGCTTTCTTT. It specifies CASSRAEGAQTEAFF.

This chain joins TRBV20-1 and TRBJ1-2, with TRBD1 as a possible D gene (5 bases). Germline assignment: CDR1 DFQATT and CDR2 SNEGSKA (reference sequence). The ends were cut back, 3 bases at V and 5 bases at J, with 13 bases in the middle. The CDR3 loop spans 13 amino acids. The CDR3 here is CSASTGRAYGYTF. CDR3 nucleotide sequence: TGCAGTGCTAGTACGGGCAGGGCTTATGGCTACACCTTC.

CDR3 amino acids: CASSKWGQPDFF. As DNA, the CDR3 is TGTGCCAGCAGCAAATGGGGACAGCCGGACTTTTTT. V usage is TRBV2 and J usage is TRBJ1-4, with TRBD1 identical over 7 bases. CDR3 length: 12 amino acids. Germline V gives CDR1 SNHLY, CDR2 FYNNEI. The junction had 12 bases not matched to a gene; V was cut back by 6 bases and J by 17 bases.

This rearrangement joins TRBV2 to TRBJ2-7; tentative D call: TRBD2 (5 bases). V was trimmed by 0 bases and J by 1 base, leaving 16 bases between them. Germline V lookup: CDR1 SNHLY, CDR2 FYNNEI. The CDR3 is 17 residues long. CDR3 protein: CASSEAGLGSTSYEQYF. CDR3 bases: TGTGCCAGCAGTGAAGCAGGACTTGGCTCCACGTCCTACGAGCAGTACTTC.

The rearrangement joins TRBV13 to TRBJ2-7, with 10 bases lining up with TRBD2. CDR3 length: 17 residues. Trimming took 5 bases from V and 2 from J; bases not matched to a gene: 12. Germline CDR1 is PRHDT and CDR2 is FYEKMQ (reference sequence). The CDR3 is CASSPRRGAGGTYEQYF. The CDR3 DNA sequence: TGTGCCAGCAGCCCCCGCCGGGGAGCGGGGGGGACCTACGAGCAGTACTTC.

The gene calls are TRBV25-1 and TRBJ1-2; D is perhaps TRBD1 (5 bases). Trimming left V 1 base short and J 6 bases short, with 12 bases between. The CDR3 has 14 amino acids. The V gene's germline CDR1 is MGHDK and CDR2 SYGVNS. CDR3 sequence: CASSESGRADGYTF. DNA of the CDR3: TGTGCCAGCAGTGAATCGGGCAGGGCGGATGGCTACACCTTC.

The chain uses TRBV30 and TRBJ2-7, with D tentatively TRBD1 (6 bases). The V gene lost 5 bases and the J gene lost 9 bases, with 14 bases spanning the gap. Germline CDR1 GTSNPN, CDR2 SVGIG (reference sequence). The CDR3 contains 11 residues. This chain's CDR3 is CAWDRLGGQYF. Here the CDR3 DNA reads TGTGCCTGGGACAGGTTAGGGGGGCAGTACTTC.

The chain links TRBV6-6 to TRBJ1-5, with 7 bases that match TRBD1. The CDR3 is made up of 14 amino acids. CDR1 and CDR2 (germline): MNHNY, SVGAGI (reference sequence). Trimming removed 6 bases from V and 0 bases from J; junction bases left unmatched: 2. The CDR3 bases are TGTGCCAGCAGGCCAGGGGGTAGCAATCAGCCCCAGCATTTT. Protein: CASRPGGSNQPQHF.

The CDR3: CASSERVYNYGYTF. The CDR3 DNA reads TGCGCCAGCAGTGAAAGGGTGTATAACTATGGCTACACCTTC. V is TRBV10-2 and J is TRBJ1-2; D uncertain. The germline V gene encodes CDR1 WSHSY and CDR2 SAAADI. V was shortened by 3 bases and J by 1 base, with 9 bases between the two germline ends. This CDR3 region has 14 residues.